The subject of this entry is one T cell receptor beta chain. This clonotype turned up a few times. It has no known antigen specificity. No base qualities exist here, and no much larger clone lies one base off it. Graves' hyperthyroidism was defined as stable when no progression to ophthalmopathy occurred over 18 months of follow-up. Hyperthyroidism patients were newly diagnosed, had a disease duration of under 2 months, and were aged 18 to 65 years. Exclusion was applied to patients with uncontrolled infections, other autoimmune diseases, pregnancy or lactation. Diagnoses were based on clinical symptoms, serum thyroxine and TRAb, thyroid ultrasound and orbital computed tomography. PBMCs were separated from 10 ml of fresh peripheral blood using Ficoll-Paque density gradient centrifugation. Trizol reagent was used to extract total RNA, and RNA quality was then checked on an Agilent 2100 Bioanalyzer.

TCR beta CDR3 regions were amplified from RNA transcripts. A first-round RT-PCR of the TCR CDR3 used the HTBI primer set with the Qiagen OneStep RT-PCR kit. Libraries were constructed in a second round of multiplex PCR, after which size selection and purification were performed. Libraries were sequenced paired-end with 100 bp reads on an Illumina HiSeq2000. Regarding the original processing steps: Raw data were processed with SOAPnuke, discarding reads with adapters, uncalled bases, mean Phred below 15, or no exact constant-primer or identifier match. High-quality paired reads were merged with COPE v1.2.5, and unique nucleotide sequences were defined as clonotypes. Clonotypes were aligned to IMGT TRBV, TRBD and TRBJ reference segments using MiTCR v1.1. Analysis was restricted to V-J combinations with a frequency above 0.0001, which covered 99.2% of repertoires. The TCS score was defined as F50 (clonal expansion) divided by E x V (chaos), with BLOSUM62-based TCRdist calculated between CDR3 peptides within each V-J. Welch's t-statistics and random forest reduced 514 V-J features to 10 to 15, which were used in a naive Bayes classifier (R e1071). TCRdb itself trimmed the public reads at Q25 with fastp, ran MiXCR and retained productive beta chains. Merged by CDR3 protein, the rows form single entries marked with the most common genes and DNA. What appears here as the V and J calls and clone size reflects TCRdb's work, not the paper's. This sample has 380,000 or so distinct CDR3 sequences in its table, and approximately 14% of those were observed once. 20% to 25% of the sample belongs to the ten largest clones.

The sample is drawn from a study of T cells in Graves' hyperthyroidism and ophthalmopathy (dated by TCRdb to between 2019 and 2020). Describing the broader study: Peripheral blood samples were taken at the time of initial diagnosis, prior to any treatment. TCR V-J signatures able to tell the groups apart were searched for in a discovery cohort of 90 to 100 patients, of whom about 40 had Graves' ophthalmopathy and 55 to 65 had stable Graves' hyperthyroidism. Prospective prediction of ophthalmopathy was tested in an independent validation cohort consisting of roughly 19 hyperthyroidism patients and over 15 patients who later progressed to ophthalmopathy. The 95 to 100 discovery patients were divided at random into training and test sets in a 7:3 ratio. Thyroid tissue and blood T-cell repertoires from about 6 Graves' hyperthyroidism patients were also compared in the study. Following sampling, methimazole starting at 30 mg daily was given to hyperthyroidism patients, and high-dose intravenous methylprednisolone was given to ophthalmopathy patients. The paper reports TCR Vbeta CDR3 sequencing of roughly 140 peripheral blood samples: 43 ophthalmopathy, 75 to 80 hyperthyroidism and around 17 progressor patients. Beyond this particular receptor, the publication reports: Most expanded thyroid clonotypes (frequency above 0.001) were also detected in blood, suggesting blood repertoires may reflect thyroid immune responses. In cross-validation, a model built on a 13 V-J signature told ophthalmopathy apart from stable hyperthyroidism with 85% to 90% sensitivity and roughly 83% specificity, and in testing the same model reached 80%/75%. Sample size was not statistically predetermined, and blinding of investigators to group allocation was not performed. In validation, progression to ophthalmopathy was predicted by the model with 70% to 71% sensitivity and roughly 76% specificity, a median of about 6.8 months before onset.

V drops 4 bases and J drops 2 bases, leaving 13 bases in between. Reading from cysteine to phenylalanine, the CDR3 counts 15 amino acids. Only the CDR3 DNA stays, 45 bases, in frame from base 1. The germline V gene supplies CDR1 SGHTS and CDR2 YDEGEE. The TCR sequence derives from a woman aged 30 to 39 with Graves' hyperthyroidism. The sequenced sample consisted of blood. This receptor chain uses TRBV5-8 and TRBJ1-3; the D gene lacks a confident call. The DNA sequence is given as TGTGCCAGCAGCCAGGATCGGGGAACTGGAAACACCATATATTTT. The resulting protein is CASSQDRGTGNTIYF.